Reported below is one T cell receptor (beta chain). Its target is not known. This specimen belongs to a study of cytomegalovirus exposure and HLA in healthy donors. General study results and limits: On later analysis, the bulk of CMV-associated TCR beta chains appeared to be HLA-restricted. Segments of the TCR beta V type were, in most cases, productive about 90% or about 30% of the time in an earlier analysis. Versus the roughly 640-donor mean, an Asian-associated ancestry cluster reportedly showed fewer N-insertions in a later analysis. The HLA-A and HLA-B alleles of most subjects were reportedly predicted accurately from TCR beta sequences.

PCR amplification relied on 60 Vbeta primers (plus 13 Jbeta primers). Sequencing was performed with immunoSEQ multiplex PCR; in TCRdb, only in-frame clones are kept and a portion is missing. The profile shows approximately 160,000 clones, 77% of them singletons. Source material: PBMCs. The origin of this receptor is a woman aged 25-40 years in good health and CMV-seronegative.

DNA for the CDR3: TGCGCCAGCCTCGAGGATAGCGGGAGTAATGGGGAGCTGTTTTTT. This codes for CASLEDSGSNGELFF. V gene TRBV10-1 combines with J gene TRBJ2-2; 9 bases fit TRBD2. CDR3 length equals 15 residues. The germline gives CDR1 WNHNN, CDR2 SYGVQD (reference sequence). With 8 bases clipped from V and 8 bases from J, the junction kept 12 bases outside the gene matches.